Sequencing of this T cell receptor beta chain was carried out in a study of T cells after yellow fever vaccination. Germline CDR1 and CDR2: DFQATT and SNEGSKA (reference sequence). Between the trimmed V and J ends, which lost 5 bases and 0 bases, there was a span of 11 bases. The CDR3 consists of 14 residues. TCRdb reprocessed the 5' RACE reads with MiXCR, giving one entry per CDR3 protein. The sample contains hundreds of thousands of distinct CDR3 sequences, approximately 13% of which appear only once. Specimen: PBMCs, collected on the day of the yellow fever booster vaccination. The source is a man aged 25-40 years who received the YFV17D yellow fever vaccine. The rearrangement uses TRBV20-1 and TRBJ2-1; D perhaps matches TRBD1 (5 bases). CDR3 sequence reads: CSAQIGDSYNEQFF. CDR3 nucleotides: TGCAGTGCTCAGATAGGGGACTCCTACAATGAGCAGTTCTTC.